A selection of T cell receptor beta chains follows, all from one sample in a study of PD-L1 blockade in urothelial cancer. Here immunoSEQ multiplex PCR was the method, and the copy in TCRdb shows in-frame clones only, minus some. The data hold some 31,000 clones, with under 90% observed a single time. The sequences come from PBMCs, collected around atezolizumab (anti-PD-L1) treatment. These receptors all come from an older man with urothelial cancer. CDR3s include the opening cysteine and the closing phenylalanine or tryptophan. D genes are given only for firm matches. Only part of the rows carry a size: once, few, many, or a class if the clone is expanded.

d_gene: .; v_gene: TRBV9; j_gene: TRBJ2-2; abundance: .; CDR3aa: CASRGPNTGELFF; CDR3nt: TGTGCCAGCAGGGGCCCCAACACCGGGGAGCTGTTTTTT
d_gene: TRBD1; v_gene: TRBV19; j_gene: TRBJ1-2; abundance: once; CDR3aa: CASSGEGAQGYTF; CDR3nt: TGTGCCAGTAGTGGAGAGGGGGCGCAGGGCTACACCTTC
d_gene: .; v_gene: TRBV6-1; j_gene: TRBJ1-5; abundance: .; CDR3aa: CATGGGGLGFGPQHF; CDR3nt: TGTGCCACGGGAGGGGGAGGGCTGGGTTTTGGGCCCCAGCATTTT
d_gene: .; v_gene: TRBV18; j_gene: TRBJ1-6; abundance: .; CDR3aa: CASSTSGLNNSPLHF; CDR3nt: TGTGCCAGCTCCACCTCCGGACTTAATAATTCACCCCTCCACTTT
d_gene: .; v_gene: TRBV18; j_gene: TRBJ1-1; abundance: .; CDR3aa: CASSPLDGGTEAFF; CDR3nt: TGTGCCAGCTCACCTTTGGACGGAGGTACTGAAGCTTTCTTT
d_gene: .; v_gene: TRBV19; j_gene: TRBJ1-5; abundance: .; CDR3aa: CASSARTVKDPQPQHF; CDR3nt: TGTGCCAGTAGTGCGCGGACAGTAAAAGATCCTCAGCCCCAGCATTTT
d_gene: .; v_gene: TRBV5-1; j_gene: TRBJ2-2; abundance: .; CDR3aa: CASSYGGPTGGELFF; CDR3nt: TGCGCCAGCAGCTACGGGGGGCCGACGGGCGGGGAGCTGTTTTTT
d_gene: .; v_gene: TRBV10-3; j_gene: TRBJ2-1; abundance: .; CDR3aa: CAISELQSYNEQFF; CDR3nt: TGTGCCATCAGTGAGTTACAGAGTTACAATGAGCAGTTCTTC
d_gene: .; v_gene: TRBV5-4; j_gene: TRBJ2-3; abundance: once; CDR3aa: CASSATGGTDTQYF; CDR3nt: TGTGCCAGCAGCGCGACAGGCGGCACAGATACGCAGTATTTT
d_gene: TRBD1; v_gene: TRBV9; j_gene: TRBJ2-1; abundance: once; CDR3aa: CASSAYRGSDNEQFF; CDR3nt: TGTGCCAGCAGCGCATACAGGGGGTCGGACAATGAGCAGTTCTTC
d_gene: TRBD2; v_gene: TRBV19; j_gene: TRBJ2-1; abundance: .; CDR3aa: CASSLVRLAGGHEQFF; CDR3nt: TGTGCCAGTAGTTTAGTCCGACTAGCGGGGGGGCATGAGCAGTTCTTC
d_gene: TRBD2; v_gene: TRBV2; j_gene: TRBJ2-1; abundance: .; CDR3aa: CASSAGTSGATSSYNEQFF; CDR3nt: TGTGCCAGCAGCGCCGGGACTAGCGGGGCCACTAGCTCCTACAATGAGCAGTTCTTC
d_gene: TRBD1; v_gene: TRBV5-1; j_gene: TRBJ2-3; abundance: .; CDR3aa: CASSPSDRGLTDTQYF; CDR3nt: TGCGCCAGCAGCCCTTCTGACAGGGGCCTCACAGATACGCAGTATTTT
d_gene: TRBD1; v_gene: TRBV11-1; j_gene: TRBJ2-7; abundance: .; CDR3aa: CASSSELGTGAYEQYF; CDR3nt: TGTGCCAGCAGCTCGGAGTTAGGTACAGGGGCCTACGAGCAGTACTTC
d_gene: .; v_gene: TRBV4-1; j_gene: TRBJ2-3; abundance: .; CDR3aa: CASSQDQSAGSGTDTQYF; CDR3nt: TGCGCCAGCAGCCAAGATCAATCCGCGGGTAGCGGCACAGATACGCAGTATTTT
d_gene: TRBD1; v_gene: TRBV27; j_gene: TRBJ1-1; abundance: .; CDR3aa: CASSLRSTGWTEAFF; CDR3nt: TGTGCCAGCAGTTTACGATCGACAGGGTGGACTGAAGCTTTCTTT